The sequence of this T cell receptor beta chain was determined in a study of T cells in Graves' hyperthyroidism and ophthalmopathy (dated by TCRdb to the late 2010s). Broadly, across the study: Peripheral blood samples were taken at the time of initial diagnosis, prior to any treatment. Whether ophthalmopathy could be predicted prospectively was tested in an independent validation cohort made up of under 20 hyperthyroidism patients plus 17 patients who later progressed to ophthalmopathy. To identify distinguishing TCR V-J signatures, a discovery cohort of 100 or so patients was used, comprising some 45 with Graves' ophthalmopathy and some 60 with stable Graves' hyperthyroidism. The approximately 100 discovery patients were divided at random into training and test sets in a 7:3 ratio. Thyroid tissue and blood T-cell repertoires from roughly six Graves' hyperthyroidism patients were also compared in the study. After blood sampling, hyperthyroidism patients were treated with methimazole at a starting dose of 30 mg daily, and ophthalmopathy patients were treated with high-dose intravenous methylprednisolone. The paper describes TCR Vbeta CDR3 sequencing of more than 120 peripheral blood samples, made up of about 41 ophthalmopathy patients, roughly 75 hyperthyroidism patients and 17 progressor patients. What the research found in general, with its limitations: Ophthalmopathy was separated from stable hyperthyroidism by a 13 V-J signature model, with about 88% sensitivity and approximately 84% specificity obtained in cross-validation and 80%/75% obtained in testing. Most expanded thyroid clonotypes (frequency above 0.001) were also detected in blood, a finding suggesting that blood repertoires may reflect thyroid immune responses. In validation, the model predicted progression to ophthalmopathy a median of about 6.8 months before onset, with about 67% sensitivity and just under 75% specificity. No statistical method was used to set the sample size in advance, and investigators knew the group allocation.

The hyperthyroidism patients were between 18 and 65 years old and newly diagnosed, with a disease duration of less than 2 months. Patients with uncontrolled infections, other autoimmune diseases, pregnancy or lactation were excluded. Clinical symptoms, serum thyroxine and TRAb, thyroid ultrasound, and orbital computed tomography formed the basis for the diagnoses. Blood from progressor patients was collected at the time of first diagnosis with hyperthyroidism, before any ophthalmopathy symptoms had appeared. PBMCs were separated from 10 ml of fresh peripheral blood using Ficoll-Paque density gradient centrifugation. Progressor patients were defined as those initially diagnosed with Graves' hyperthyroidism in whom ophthalmopathy developed during follow-up. Trizol reagent was used to extract total RNA, and RNA quality was then checked on an Agilent 2100 Bioanalyzer. Cut back by 8 bases and 5 bases, the V and J ends lie 21 bases apart. Taken from the germline V gene (reference sequence), the CDR1 and CDR2 loops are PRHDT and FYEKMQ. There are 15 amino acids in the CDR3, from cysteine to phenylalanine inclusive. Only the CDR3 region is kept as DNA, spanning 45 bases read in frame from base 1.

In its sample, this clonotype was seen a few times. No antigen is known for it. Within one base of it there is no much larger clone, and no base qualities were kept. Amplification of TCR beta CDR3 regions was carried out from RNA transcripts. A first-round RT-PCR of the TCR CDR3 used the HTBI primer set with the Qiagen OneStep RT-PCR kit. The libraries were constructed in a second round of multiplex PCR and then size-selected and purified. The libraries were sequenced on an Illumina HiSeq2000 using paired-end 100 bp reads. Regarding the original processing steps: Raw data were processed with SOAPnuke, discarding reads with adapters, uncalled bases, mean Phred below 15, or no exact constant-primer or identifier match. High-quality paired reads were merged with COPE v1.2.5, and unique nucleotide sequences were defined as clonotypes. MiTCR v1.1 was used to align the clonotypes against IMGT TRBV, TRBD and TRBJ reference segments. The analysis included only V-J combinations with a frequency above 0.0001, which together covered around 99% of the repertoires. A TCS score was defined as the ratio between F50 (clonal expansion) and ExV (chaos), using BLOSUM62-based TCRdist between CDR3 peptides within each V-J. Welch's t-statistics and random forest reduced around 510 V-J features to roughly 13, which were used in a naive Bayes classifier (R e1071). The public reads were reanalyzed by TCRdb: fastp trimming at Q25, MiXCR alignment, in-frame beta chains only. Merged by CDR3 protein, the rows form single entries marked with the most common genes and DNA. None of the V and J calls come from the authors' own analysis; TCRdb made them. This sample gives about 290,000 distinct CDR3 sequences in total; 10% to 15% of them show up just once. 6.5% to 10% of the sample is in the top ten clones.

The origin of this receptor is a woman aged 25 to 45 with Graves' hyperthyroidism that later progressed to Graves' ophthalmopathy. Sample: blood. The receptor chain draws on TRBV13 and TRBJ2-5; the D gene is possibly TRBD1 or TRBD2, with 6 bases matching each. In nucleotide form, the sequence is TGTGCCAGCGGGGGGCGATATCGGGGTTCGGAGACCCAGTACTTC. It translates to CASGGRYRGSETQYF.